This T cell receptor (beta chain) is drawn from a study of cytomegalovirus exposure and HLA in healthy donors. The study, taken as a whole, reports: Among TCR beta chains, those listed as cytomegalovirus-associated numbered under 200. In a later analysis, fewer than 20,000 TCR beta sequences were associated with HLA alleles at 0.05 false discovery rate. On later analysis, the bulk of CMV-associated TCR beta chains appeared to be HLA-restricted.

Germline CDR1 and CDR2: SGHTA and FQGNSA. The CDR3 is made up of 14 amino acids. With V trimmed by 5 bases and J by 7 bases, 3 bases remained unmatched. The PCR was carried out with 60 Vbeta primers and 13 Jbeta primers. Generated by immunoSEQ multiplex PCR, the TCRdb table keeps only in-frame clones and is missing some. The table shows roughly 170,000 clones, with about 86% occurring only once. In the case of this clone: Its antigen is unknown.

The genes are TRBV7-2 and TRBJ2-3; 13 nucleotides align to TRBD2. The receptor comes from a woman aged 25 to 45 in good health and CMV-seronegative. The sequenced sample was PBMCs. As DNA, the CDR3 is TGTGCCAGCAGCACGGGACTAGCGGGGAATACGCAGTATTTT. It is translated as CASSTGLAGNTQYF.